The clone carrying this T cell receptor (beta chain) turned up a few times. Its antigen remains unidentified. A universal primer binding site was introduced by template switching. The final cDNA contained unique molecular identifiers. Each CDR3 protein is one row after TCRdb ran MiXCR on the 5' RACE reads. The data hold hundreds of thousands of distinct CDR3 sequences, with 8.5% to 9% observed a single time. This record belongs to a study of identical twins. General study findings and limits: The models gave estimates that fell short of the out-of-frame TCR alpha sharing seen in monozygotic twins.

Germline V gene sequence: CDR1 GTSNPN, CDR2 SVGIG (reference sequence). The CDR3 covers 11 residues. Trimming took 0 bases from V and 3 from J, leaving 3 bases between them. These same data were also listed under a study on yellow fever vaccine responses in identical twins.

The specimen sequenced was PBMCs. This TCR was sampled from a woman under 30 in good health. The chain combines TRBV30 with TRBJ2-7; D uncertain. Written as DNA, the CDR3 is TGTGCCTGGAGTGTGGGCTACGAGCAGTACTTC. Translated, it gives CAWSVGYEQYF.